A single T cell receptor beta chain is shown here with its context. The length of the CDR3 is 19 residues. Per germline, CDR1 LNHDA and CDR2 SQIVND (reference sequence). The J segment lost 0 bases and the V segment lost 3 bases, leaving 9 bases of the junction unmatched. Original handling: By means of reference gene primer amplification, nucleated cell counts were estimated. Clones were sequenced by immunoSEQ multiplex PCR, and TCRdb holds only the in-frame ones, with some missing. D and trimming come from the DNA, and the V and J calls and clone size come from that table. In the table there are roughly 200,000 clones, 70% to 90% of which are singletons. The source of the sample is a study of blood T cell repertoires in COVID-19.

The chain joins TRBV19 to TRBJ2-6; 9 nucleotides match TRBD1. Sequencing was carried out using peripheral blood. This sequence originates from a man in his sixties with active or convalescent COVID-19. CDR3 DNA sequence: TGTGCCAGTAGTATCTGGGACAGGGAGGCCCCCTCTGGGGCCAACGTCCTGACTTTC. Amino acid sequence: CASSIWDREAPSGANVLTF.